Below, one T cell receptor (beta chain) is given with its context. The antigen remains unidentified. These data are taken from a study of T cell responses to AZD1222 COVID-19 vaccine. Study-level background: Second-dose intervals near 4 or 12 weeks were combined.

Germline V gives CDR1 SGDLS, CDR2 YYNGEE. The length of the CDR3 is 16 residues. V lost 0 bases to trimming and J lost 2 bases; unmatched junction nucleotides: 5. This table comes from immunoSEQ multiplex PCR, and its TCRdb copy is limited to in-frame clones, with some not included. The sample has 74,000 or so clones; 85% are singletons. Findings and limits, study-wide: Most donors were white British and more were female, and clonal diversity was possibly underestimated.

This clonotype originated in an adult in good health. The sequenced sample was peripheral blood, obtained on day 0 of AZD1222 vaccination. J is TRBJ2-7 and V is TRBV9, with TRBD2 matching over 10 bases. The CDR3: CASSVAQLAGTYEQYF. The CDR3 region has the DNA TGTGCCAGCAGCGTAGCGCAACTAGCGGGAACCTACGAGCAGTACTTC.